The 32 T cell receptor beta chains given below trace back to one sample, sequenced in a study of T-cell memory formation after mild COVID-19. MiXCR was run by TCRdb on the 5' RACE reads, yielding one entry per CDR3 protein. The sample lists approximately 400,000 distinct CDR3 sequences, more than 15% occurring once. Specimen: PBMCs or a T cell subset sorted from them (not recorded which). These receptors were taken from a man aged 18-30 years who had mild COVID-19 (a few samples of this study predate the infection). Cell type and time point are not known.

The table lists this clonotype with a few counts. The rearrangement uses TRBV3-1 and TRBJ1-2; 8 bases are a match to TRBD1. Unmatched junction bases numbered 9, after V lost 1 base and J lost 8 bases. The germline V gene has CDR1 LGHDT and CDR2 YNNKEL (reference sequence). CDR3 length: 15 residues. The CDR3 spells CASSQGAGGGGGYTF. CDR3 coding DNA: TGTGCCAGCAGCCAAGGTGCAGGGGGCGGAGGCGGCTACACCTTC.

This chain joins TRBV15 and TRBJ2-5, with D hard to call. This CDR3 has 11 amino acids. The germline V gene encodes CDR1 LNHNV and CDR2 YYDKDF (reference sequence). V lost 1 base and J lost 9, with 6 bases in between. In DNA form, the CDR3 reads TGTGCCACCAGCAGAGTCCGGGCCCAGTACTTC. As protein: CATSRVRAQYF.

This clonotype was counted ten times or more. V gene TRBV29-1 combines with J gene TRBJ1-5, with 9 bases matching TRBD1. With V trimmed by 4 bases and J by 4 bases, 5 bases remained unmatched. Per germline, CDR1 SQVTM and CDR2 ANQGSEA. The CDR3 is made up of 14 amino acids. The CDR3 DNA reads as TGCAGCGTTGGACAGGGGGTAGGGAATCAGCCCCAGCATTTT. It encodes CSVGQGVGNQPQHF.

The V and J genes are TRBV7-9 and TRBJ1-2; D gene unclear. Trimming pared 5 bases from V and 6 bases from J, leaving 16 bases between. Germline V gene data show CDR1 as SEHNR and CDR2 as FQNEAQ (reference sequence). The CDR3 covers 14 residues. The CDR3 is CASSQRRNKDGYTF. As DNA, the CDR3 is TGTGCCAGCAGCCAAAGGCGTAATAAGGATGGCTACACCTTC.

The J gene is TRBJ1-1, the V gene TRBV12-3 or TRBV12-4, with 8 bases matching TRBD1. This CDR3 has 15 residues. After removal of 7 bases from V and 0 bases from J, the junction contained 7 bases not matched to a gene. The CDR3 bases are TGTGCCAGCATACACGACAGGGGTCTGAACACTGAAGCTTTCTTT. The encoded protein is CASIHDRGLNTEAFF.

This clonotype was seen ten or more times. The rearrangement links TRBV5-1 to TRBJ2-3; perhaps TRBD2 as D (5 bases). V was shortened by 3 bases and J by 0 bases, with 5 bases between the two germline ends. CDR1 is SGHRS, CDR2 YFSETQ, per germline. The CDR3 is 13 residues long. The CDR3 loop reads CASSWESTDTQYF. CDR3 nucleotides: TGCGCCAGCAGCTGGGAGAGCACAGATACGCAGTATTTT.

Written as DNA, the CDR3 is TGCGCCAGCAGCTTGCCGGGAGCTGAAGCTTTCTTT. Protein sequence: CASSLPGAEAFF. The V and J genes are TRBV5-1 and TRBJ1-1; the D is unclear. V dropped 1 base and J dropped 6 bases, with 7 bases sitting between them. This CDR3 has 12 residues. Germline loops: CDR1 SGHRS, CDR2 YFSETQ.

This clonotype has more than one count but fewer than ten. The gene calls are TRBV9 and TRBJ2-3; TRBD2 aligns across 13 bases. Germline CDR1 SGDLS, CDR2 YYNGEE. After removal of 4 bases from V and 3 bases from J, the junction contained 8 bases not matched to a gene. The CDR3 runs to 17 residues. CDR3 nucleotides: TGTGCCAGCAGCCTCTCCGGGACTAGCGGGGCTACAGATACGCAGTATTTT. This translates into CASSLSGTSGATDTQYF.

The table lists this clonotype with many counts. The J gene is TRBJ2-5, the V gene TRBV29-1; the match to TRBD1 covers 7 bases. Germline V lookup: CDR1 SQVTM, CDR2 ANQGSEA. V gave up 3 bases and J gave up 0 bases; unmatched junction bases: 4. The CDR3 has 14 amino acids. The CDR3 DNA is TGCAGCGTTGAGATGACAGGGCACCAAGAGACCCAGTACTTC. Translating it yields CSVEMTGHQETQYF.

The chain links TRBV20-1 to TRBJ1-6; TRBD1 is a possible D gene (5 bases). CDR1 and CDR2 from the germline V gene are DFQATT and SNEGSKA (reference sequence). Deletions cut 2 bases from V and 3 bases from J, with 11 bases between. This CDR3 is 15 amino acids long. CDR3 sequence: CSARRAGGYNSPLHF. In DNA form, the CDR3 reads TGCAGTGCTAGACGGGCTGGGGGCTATAATTCACCCCTCCACTTT.

A few counts support this clonotype. The chain is built from TRBV7-3 and TRBJ1-1; D perhaps matches TRBD1 (5 bases). CDR1 and CDR2 from the germline V gene are SGHTA and FQGTGA. The germline V and J ends were trimmed by 0 bases and 9 bases, with 20 bases remaining between them. CDR3 size: 16 residues. CDR3 amino acids: CASSLTSGGAGIKAFF. CDR3 coding DNA: TGTGCCAGCAGCTTAACCTCTGGAGGGGCCGGGATTAAAGCTTTCTTT.

This clonotype was observed a handful of times. This chain links TRBV28 with TRBJ2-7; 8 bases match TRBD2. The CDR3 is 15 amino acids. Germline CDR1 is MDHEN and CDR2 is SYDVKM. The ends lost 6 bases at V and 7 bases at J; junction bases unmatched: 14. The CDR3 DNA is TGTGCCAGCAGCTCCGGGGGGGCAGTGAGATGGGAGCAGTACGTC. This encodes CASSSGGAVRWEQYV.

This clonotype was observed a handful of times. The chain uses TRBV6-5 and TRBJ1-3, with D hard to call. Trimming shortened V by 8 bases and J by 4 bases, and 18 bases separated the two germline ends. The germline CDR1 and CDR2 sequences are MNHEY and SVGAGI. CDR3 length: 15 residues. The CDR3 loop is CASRTLLRAGNTIYF. The DNA for the CDR3 is TGTGCCAGCCGAACCCTCTTACGGGCCGGAAACACCATATATTTT.

The chain uses TRBV18 and TRBJ1-5, with 7 bases that match TRBD1. CDR3 length: 14 amino acids. Germline loops: CDR1 KGHSH, CDR2 LQKENI. V lost 6 bases and J lost 6; bases outside the gene matches: 8. CDR3 bases: TGTGCCAGCTCCCGCGACAGGGCAAGTCAGCCCCAGCATTTT. This gives the protein CASSRDRASQPQHF.

V usage is TRBV5-6 and J usage is TRBJ2-2; TRBD1 might be the D (5 bases). The CDR3 length is 16 residues. V lost 1 base to trimming and J lost 1 base, with 11 bases between them. Germline values: CDR1 SGHDT, CDR2 YYEEEE. The CDR3 loop reads CASSLLGRRNTGELFF. DNA of the CDR3: TGTGCCAGCAGCTTGTTGGGGCGAAGGAACACCGGGGAGCTGTTTTTT.

The chain links TRBV29-1 to TRBJ1-1, with TRBD1 as a possible D gene (5 bases). Per the germline V gene, CDR1 is SQVTM and CDR2 is ANQGSEA. V lost 3 bases to trimming and J lost 4 bases, with 6 bases between them. The CDR3 has 11 residues. In nucleotides, the CDR3 is TGCAGCGTTGACGGGGGCACTGAAGCTTTCTTT. Its protein product is CSVDGGTEAFF.

This clonotype was observed a handful of times. The chain uses TRBV6-6 and TRBJ1-2; a weak D match, TRBD1 (6 bases). Trimming removed 2 bases at V and 1 base at J, with 8 bases between. The CDR3 contains 14 residues. Germline V gene sequence: CDR1 MNHNY, CDR2 SVGAGI (reference sequence). Here the CDR3 DNA reads TGTGCCAGCAGTTACGAGGGGGGTAACTATGGCTACACCTTC. This translates into CASSYEGGNYGYTF.

This clonotype was seen more than once but under ten times. CDR3 sequence reads: CASSHGTQETQYF. The CDR3 DNA reads as TGCGCCAGCAGCCATGGGACCCAAGAGACCCAGTACTTC. The rearrangement uses TRBV4-3 and TRBJ2-5, with D perhaps assigned TRBD1 or TRBD2 (5 bases each). The CDR3 runs to 13 residues. The V end lost 3 bases, the J end lost 1 base, and 6 bases lay between the germline ends. CDR1 and CDR2 from the germline V gene are LGHNA and YSLEER.

On this clonotype itself: A read error may account for a junction end that differs from germline. The V call is TRBV5-1, the J call TRBJ2-3; tentative D call: TRBD2 (5 bases). The CDR3 consists of 15 residues. The V gene's germline CDR1 is SGHRS and CDR2 YFSETQ. This CDR3 reads CASSLSLAGADTQYF. The CDR3 nucleotides are TGTGCCAGCAGTTTAAGTCTTGCGGGTGCAGATACGCAGTATTTT. Drawing the rest from reference TRBV5-1 and TRBJ2-3, the complete variable domain is KAGVTQTPRYLIKTRGQQVTLSCSPISGHRSVSWYQQTPGQGLQFLFEYFSETQRNKGNFPGRFSGRQFSNSRSEMNVSTLELGDSALYLCASSLSLAGADTQYFGPGTRLTVL.

DNA of the CDR3: TGCGCCAGCAGCGAGACAGGGGGAGTGATCTATGGCTACACCTTC. Residues: CASSETGGVIYGYTF. The rearrangement links TRBV5-1 to TRBJ1-2, with 9 bases identical to TRBD1. The CDR3 totals 15 residues. J was trimmed by 4 bases and V by 4 bases; bases with no gene match: 8. Per the germline V gene, CDR1 is SGHRS and CDR2 is YFSETQ. Together with reference TRBV5-1 and TRBJ1-2, the CDR3 gives the full variable domain: KAGVTQTPRYLIKTRGQQVTLSCSPISGHRSVSWYQQTPGQGLQFLFEYFSETQRNKGNFPGRFSGRQFSNSRSEMNVSTLELGDSALYLCASSETGGVIYGYTFGSGTRLTVV.

CDR3 nucleotides: TGTGCCAGCAGCGACCGTGGCGGGCTCTACGAGCAGTACGTC. It yields the protein CASSDRGGLYEQYV. V usage is TRBV5-4 and J usage is TRBJ2-7; D is possibly TRBD2 (5 bases). Germline CDR1 and CDR2: SGHNT and YYREEE (reference sequence). The CDR3 totals 14 residues. V gave up 4 bases and J gave up 3 bases, with 14 bases separating them.

The CDR3 spells CASSMTGANEKLFF. The CDR3 bases are TGTGCCAGCAGCATGACAGGGGCTAATGAAAAACTGTTTTTT. This chain links TRBV7-2 with TRBJ1-4; 8 bases match TRBD1. Looked up from germline, CDR1 is SGHTA and CDR2 is FQGNSA. This CDR3 region has 14 residues. Trimming took 5 bases from V and 3 from J; bases not matched to a gene: 2.

The V gene is TRBV7-9, the J gene TRBJ1-4; D call uncertain. CDR3 length: 15 amino acids. V lost 1 base, J lost 0 bases, and 6 bases lay in between. The germline CDR1 and CDR2 sequences are SEHNR and FQNEAQ (reference sequence). The DNA of the CDR3 is TGTGCCAGCAGCTTAGAACCCACAACTAATGAAAAACTGTTTTTT. Translating gives CASSLEPTTNEKLFF.

J is TRBJ2-2 and V is TRBV20-1; D is perhaps TRBD1 (5 bases). The CDR3 runs to 16 residues. The germline V gene has CDR1 DFQATT and CDR2 SNEGSKA (reference sequence). The CDR3 DNA sequence: TGCAGCCCATCCCTGGGGCCCCAAGACGTACCCGGGGAGCTGTTTTTT. Encoded protein: CSPSLGPQDVPGELFF.

This clonotype was detected a few times. The genes are TRBV4-1 and TRBJ2-7, with 7 bases matching TRBD2. Germline V gene data show CDR1 as MGHRA and CDR2 as YSYEKL. This CDR3 spans 15 amino acids. With V trimmed by 4 bases and J by 0 bases, 6 bases remained unmatched. Here the CDR3 reads CASSLGGSSSYEQYF. CDR3 nucleotides: TGCGCCAGCAGCCTGGGGGGGTCTAGCTCCTACGAGCAGTACTTC.

This rearrangement joins TRBV6-5 to TRBJ2-7; D is perhaps TRBD1 or TRBD2 (5 bases each). This CDR3 spans 14 amino acids. Between the trimmed V and J ends, which lost 5 bases and 6 bases, there was a span of 17 bases. Germline loops: CDR1 MNHEY, CDR2 SVGAGI. The CDR3 coding sequence is TGTGCCAGCAGTGCCACGGGGCTTGCAGCCGAGCAGTACTTC. Translating gives CASSATGLAAEQYF.

This clonotype was seen more than once but under ten times. The chain employs TRBV5-5 and TRBJ1-1, with D unresolved. Between the trimmed V and J ends, which lost 0 bases and 2 bases, there was a span of 14 bases. The CDR3 length is 16 residues. CDR1 and CDR2 (germline): SGHKS, YYEKEE (reference sequence). This CDR3 is CASSLGRQFANTEAFF. The CDR3 DNA follows: TGTGCCAGCAGCTTGGGGAGGCAGTTCGCAAACACTGAAGCTTTCTTT.

This clonotype was detected a few times. This sequence joins TRBV19 and TRBJ2-5, with TRBD2 identical over 10 bases. CDR1 and CDR2 (germline): LNHDA, SQIVND (reference sequence). This CDR3 comprises 15 residues. The J segment lost 5 bases and the V segment lost 5 bases, leaving 8 bases of the junction unmatched. This chain's CDR3 is CASSRTSGDYETQYF. CDR3 coding DNA: TGTGCCAGTAGTCGTACTAGCGGGGACTACGAGACCCAGTACTTC.

The chain combines TRBV4-2 with TRBJ1-2; D unclear. Trimming removed 0 bases from V and 0 bases from J, with 11 bases in between. Germline-derived CDR1 and CDR2 are LGHNA and YNFKEQ. The CDR3 totals 16 residues. This CDR3 reads CASSQERAATNYGYTF. CDR3 nucleotide sequence: TGTGCCAGCAGCCAAGAACGGGCAGCTACTAACTATGGCTACACCTTC.

The chain recombines TRBV7-9 with TRBJ1-2, with D uncertain. The V and J ends lost 3 bases and 3 bases respectively, with 5 bases between them. The germline V gene has CDR1 SEHNR and CDR2 FQNEAQ (reference sequence). This CDR3 region has 12 residues. The DNA for the CDR3 is TGTGCCAGCAGCTTTTGGTACTATGGCTACACCTTC. Translating it yields CASSFWYYGYTF.

This clonotype occurred many times. The rearrangement links TRBV2 to TRBJ2-7, with 9 bases identical to TRBD1. The CDR3 length is 14 residues. CDR1 SNHLY and CDR2 FYNNEI come from the germline V gene. V lost 6 bases, J lost 2 bases, and 5 bases stayed unmatched. The CDR3 loop reads CASSRDRETYEQYF. As DNA, the CDR3 is TGTGCCAGCAGCCGGGACAGGGAGACCTACGAGCAGTACTTC. Combining the CDR3 with reference TRBV2 and TRBJ2-7 gives the whole variable domain EPEVTQTPSHQVTQMGQEVILRCVPISNHLYFYWYRQILGQKVEFLVSFYNNEISEKSEIFDDQFSVERPDGSNFTLKIRSTKLEDSAMYFCASSRDRETYEQYFGPGTRLTVT.

The gene calls are TRBV10-2 and TRBJ2-7; 7 bases are a match to TRBD1. V gave up 6 bases and J gave up 1 base; unmatched junction bases: 3. The germline gives CDR1 WSHSY, CDR2 SAAADI. The CDR3 loop spans 13 amino acids. CDR3 sequence reads: CASRDRDSYEQYV. CDR3 bases: TGCGCCAGCAGAGACAGGGATTCCTACGAGCAGTACGTC.